The rows below give T cell receptor beta chains drawn from one sample of a study of tumor-infiltrating lymphocytes in primary liver carcinoma. One entry per CDR3 protein results from TCRdb running MiXCR on the multiplex PCR reads. The sample shows some 180,000 distinct CDR3 sequences, approximately 60% of them seen only once. Material for sequencing was peripheral blood. Source of these receptors: a man aged 40-50 years with primary liver carcinoma and hepatitis B virus infection. The CDR3 runs from the conserved cysteine through the conserved F or W. The order of the fields is clone size, V gene, D gene, J gene, CDR3 DNA, CDR3 protein. D genes are given only for firm matches. Clone sizes are given selectively: once, few, many, or a class where the clone is expanded.

abundance: -
v_gene: TRBV6-1
d_gene: TRBD1
j_gene: TRBJ2-2
CDR3nt: TGTGCCAGCAGTACGGGACAGGGGCTTAACACCGGGGAGCTGTTTTTT
CDR3aa: CASSTGQGLNTGELFF

abundance: few
v_gene: TRBV14
d_gene: -
j_gene: TRBJ2-1
CDR3nt: TGTGCCAGCAGCCCCGGATTGGTGGCCGCGGAGCAGTTCTTC
CDR3aa: CASSPGLVAAEQFF

abundance: few
v_gene: TRBV29-1
d_gene: -
j_gene: TRBJ1-4
CDR3nt: TGCAGCGTTGAATCTGCGATGACTAATGAAAAACTGTTTTTT
CDR3aa: CSVESAMTNEKLFF

abundance: once
v_gene: TRBV11-2
d_gene: TRBD1
j_gene: TRBJ2-1
CDR3nt: TGTAACAGCAGCCCAGTGCGGACAGGGGTCGATGAGCAGTTCTTC
CDR3aa: CNSSPVRTGVDEQFF

abundance: once
v_gene: TRBV30
d_gene: TRBD2
j_gene: TRBJ2-1
CDR3nt: TGTGCCTGGAGTGTTACGGGAGGGCCCCCCAATGAGCAGTTCTTC
CDR3aa: CAWSVTGGPPNEQFF

abundance: few
v_gene: TRBV6-6
d_gene: -
j_gene: TRBJ2-3
CDR3nt: TGTGCCAGCAGCCCTCCGGGACACCTCACAGATACGCAGTATTTT
CDR3aa: CASSPPGHLTDTQYF

abundance: few
v_gene: TRBV6-2/TRBV6-3
d_gene: -
j_gene: TRBJ2-1
CDR3nt: TGTGCCAGCAGTTACAAAAGGGAGAGCTCCTACAATGAGCAGTTCTTC
CDR3aa: CASSYKRESSYNEQFF

abundance: -
v_gene: TRBV4-1
d_gene: -
j_gene: TRBJ2-2
CDR3nt: TGCGCCAGCAGCCAAGATTTTAGTTGGACCGGGGAGCTGTTTTTT
CDR3aa: CASSQDFSWTGELFF

abundance: -
v_gene: TRBV6-6
d_gene: TRBD1
j_gene: TRBJ1-6
CDR3nt: TGTGCCAGCAGTTACTCCCTGGCCACAGGGGAATATTCACCCCTCCACTTT
CDR3aa: CASSYSLATGEYSPLHF

abundance: many
v_gene: TRBV11-2
d_gene: -
j_gene: TRBJ2-3
CDR3nt: TGTGCCAGCAGCTTAGGGACGATCGGGAGCCGCACAGATACGCAGTATTTT
CDR3aa: CASSLGTIGSRTDTQYF

abundance: -
v_gene: TRBV28
d_gene: -
j_gene: TRBJ1-2
CDR3nt: TGTGCCAGCAGTTTATACAAGGGGTCAGGGGGCTACACCTTC
CDR3aa: CASSLYKGSGGYTF

abundance: few
v_gene: TRBV23-1
d_gene: -
j_gene: TRBJ2-7
CDR3nt: TGCGCCAGCAGTCAACAGCGGAGTCCGAGAGAGCAGTACTTC
CDR3aa: CASSQQRSPREQYF

abundance: few
v_gene: TRBV5-1
d_gene: -
j_gene: TRBJ2-3
CDR3nt: TGCGCCAGCAGCACAGGGACAACTAGCACAGATACGCAGTATTTT
CDR3aa: CASSTGTTSTDTQYF

abundance: -
v_gene: TRBV11-2
d_gene: -
j_gene: TRBJ2-1
CDR3nt: TGTGCCAGCAGCTTATCACAGTCCGGCTCCTGCAATGAGCAGATCTTC
CDR3aa: CASSLSQSGSCNEQIF

abundance: -
v_gene: TRBV29-1
d_gene: -
j_gene: TRBJ2-5
CDR3nt: TGCAGCGTTGAAAGACTCATAGAGACCCAGTACTTC
CDR3aa: CSVERLIETQYF

abundance: -
v_gene: TRBV5-6
d_gene: -
j_gene: TRBJ2-2
CDR3nt: TGTGCCAGCAGCCCTGGTGGGGGCTTTAGGACCGGGGAGCTGTTTTTT
CDR3aa: CASSPGGGFRTGELFF

abundance: -
v_gene: TRBV5-1
d_gene: -
j_gene: TRBJ2-3
CDR3nt: TGTGCCAGCAGTTCGGGAGGCAGGGGGGATACGCAGTATTTT
CDR3aa: CASSSGGRGDTQYF

abundance: -
v_gene: TRBV11-2
d_gene: -
j_gene: TRBJ2-7
CDR3nt: TGTGCCAGCTGTCGGGCGGTCCAGGACGAGCAGTACTTC
CDR3aa: CASCRAVQDEQYF

abundance: -
v_gene: TRBV12-3/TRBV12-4
d_gene: -
j_gene: TRBJ2-2
CDR3nt: TGTGCCAGCAGTTTAGGACGGAAAGGATGGTCCGGGGAGCTGTTTTTT
CDR3aa: CASSLGRKGWSGELFF

abundance: -
v_gene: TRBV4-1
d_gene: TRBD2
j_gene: TRBJ2-3
CDR3nt: TGCGCCAGCAACCGGACTAGCGACGCAGATACGCAGTATTTT
CDR3aa: CASNRTSDADTQYF

abundance: -
v_gene: TRBV6-6
d_gene: -
j_gene: TRBJ2-6
CDR3nt: TGTGCCAGCGCTCGGCGTAGTGGGGCCAACGTCCTGACTTTC
CDR3aa: CASARRSGANVLTF

abundance: -
v_gene: TRBV11-2
d_gene: -
j_gene: TRBJ2-5
CDR3nt: TGTGCCAGCACTGGGCAGGGCCAAGAGACCCAGTACTTC
CDR3aa: CASTGQGQETQYF

abundance: -
v_gene: TRBV10-3
d_gene: -
j_gene: TRBJ1-1
CDR3nt: TGTGCCATCAGTACGTCCAGGGAAGCTTTCTTT
CDR3aa: CAISTSREAFF

abundance: many
v_gene: TRBV11-2
d_gene: TRBD2
j_gene: TRBJ2-1
CDR3nt: TGTGCCAGCAGCTTAGTACTAGCGGGGGTTGAGCAGTTCTTC
CDR3aa: CASSLVLAGVEQFF

abundance: -
v_gene: TRBV7-9
d_gene: -
j_gene: TRBJ2-7
CDR3nt: TGTGCCAGCAGCCAGGGGAGGGAGGTCGACGAGCAGTACTTC
CDR3aa: CASSQGREVDEQYF

abundance: -
v_gene: TRBV7-9
d_gene: TRBD1
j_gene: TRBJ2-2
CDR3nt: TGTGCCAGCAGCTCCCGGGCGACAGGGGGCAACACCGGGGAGCTGTTTTTT
CDR3aa: CASSSRATGGNTGELFF

abundance: few
v_gene: TRBV29-1
d_gene: TRBD1
j_gene: TRBJ2-2
CDR3nt: TGCAGCGTTCAGACAGGGCCCGGGGAGCTGTTTTTT
CDR3aa: CSVQTGPGELFF

abundance: few
v_gene: TRBV6-1
d_gene: TRBD2
j_gene: TRBJ2-1
CDR3nt: TGTGCCAGCAGTGTCGCTCCCCCCTTCAGCGGGGGGTCCCCCAATGAGCAGTTCTTC
CDR3aa: CASSVAPPFSGGSPNEQFF

abundance: -
v_gene: TRBV29-1
d_gene: -
j_gene: TRBJ2-7
CDR3nt: TGCAGCGTTGTTGGGGGCCCCTACGAGCAGTACTTC
CDR3aa: CSVVGGPYEQYF

abundance: -
v_gene: TRBV11-1
d_gene: -
j_gene: TRBJ2-7
CDR3nt: TGTGCCAGCAGCCACCCTTCCCTCTACGAGCAGTACTTC
CDR3aa: CASSHPSLYEQYF

abundance: -
v_gene: TRBV4-2
d_gene: -
j_gene: TRBJ2-3
CDR3nt: TGTGCCAGCAGCCAAGACCCCGGGGCTACTAAGACGCAGTATTTT
CDR3aa: CASSQDPGATKTQYF

abundance: few
v_gene: TRBV5-1
d_gene: TRBD2
j_gene: TRBJ2-1
CDR3nt: TGCGCCAGCAGCTTGGAAGCGGGAGTCCACAATGAGCAGTTCTTC
CDR3aa: CASSLEAGVHNEQFF

abundance: -
v_gene: TRBV29-1
d_gene: -
j_gene: TRBJ2-7
CDR3nt: TGCGGCGCTGTGAAACTAGGCCAAACCTCCTACGAGCAATACTTC
CDR3aa: CGAVKLGQTSYEQYF

abundance: many
v_gene: TRBV11-2
d_gene: TRBD2
j_gene: TRBJ2-7
CDR3nt: TGTGCCAGCAGCCGGTCTGGACTAGCGGGAACCTACGAGCAGTACTTC
CDR3aa: CASSRSGLAGTYEQYF

abundance: -
v_gene: TRBV5-1
d_gene: -
j_gene: TRBJ2-3
CDR3nt: TGCGCCAGCAGCTTGGTGGGCAGTGCCACAGATACGCAGTATTTT
CDR3aa: CASSLVGSATDTQYF

abundance: -
v_gene: TRBV12-3/TRBV12-4
d_gene: -
j_gene: TRBJ1-4
CDR3nt: TGTGCCAGCAGGGCCGGGACACCTACTGAGGCTAATGAAAAACTGTTTTTT
CDR3aa: CASRAGTPTEANEKLFF

abundance: once
v_gene: TRBV20-1
d_gene: TRBD2
j_gene: TRBJ2-1
CDR3nt: TGCAGTGCCCCGGAGGGCGGGAGGAATTACAATGGGCAGTTCTTC
CDR3aa: CSAPEGGRNYNGQFF